Shown below are 10 T cell receptor beta chains from a single sample sequenced in a study of regulatory T cells in long-lasting Graves disease. Through Arm-PCR of CDR3 regions and iRepertoire HTBI primers, TCR beta libraries were built. A single record per CDR3 protein comes from TCRdb applying MiXCR to the multiplex PCR reads. The sample carries some 460,000 distinct CDR3 sequences, roughly 15% recorded once. Documented time point: newly diagnosed GD, antithyroid drugs for less than 3 months. Isolated PBMC RNA provided the starting material for the TCR library. These data also formed part of another study, on T cells in Graves' hyperthyroidism and ophthalmopathy.

This material consisted of peripheral blood mononuclear cells (PBMCs), taken at new diagnosis, from a patient treated with antithyroid drugs. Every receptor here comes from a man between 40 and 49 years old with Graves disease.

This clonotype has a handful of counts. This may come from a read error, since a much larger clone is one base off. This chain uses TRBV15 with TRBJ1-2; 7 bases line up with TRBD1. CDR1 and CDR2 (germline): LNHNV, YYDKDF (reference sequence). The V gene end was trimmed by 5 bases and the J gene end by 5 bases; junction bases not matched to a gene: 2. The CDR3 contains 12 residues. The DNA for the CDR3 is TGTGCCACCAGCTCGACAGGGTATGGCTACACCTTC. Protein product: CATSSTGYGYTF.

In this sample, this clonotype turned up a few times. This chain uses TRBV6-2 or TRBV6-3 with TRBJ1-2; TRBD1 aligns across 7 bases. Germline V lookup: CDR1 MNHEY, CDR2 SVGEGT. CDR3 length equals 15 residues. V dropped 0 bases and J dropped 5; count of bases not matched to a gene: 6. CDR3 amino acids: CASSYSGTDSYGYTF. CDR3 nucleotides: TGTGCCAGCAGTTACTCTGGGACAGATTCATATGGCTACACCTTC.

The J gene is TRBJ2-5, the V gene TRBV5-4; TRBD1 aligns across 9 bases. V trimming: 4 bases; J trimming: 1 base; junction bases outside the gene matches: 8. CDR3 length: 16 amino acids. Germline assignment: CDR1 SGHNT and CDR2 YYREEE (reference sequence). DNA for the CDR3: TGTGCCAGCAGCCTCCCGGGACAGGGTTCCCAAGAGACCCAGTACTTC. It encodes CASSLPGQGSQETQYF. Full variable domain (missing parts from reference TRBV5-4 and TRBJ2-5): ETGVTQSPTHLIKTRGQQVTLRCSSQSGHNTVSWYQQALGQGPQFIFQYYREEENGRGNFPPRFSGLQFPNYSSELNVNALELDDSALYLCASSLPGQGSQETQYFGPGTRLLVL.

This clonotype showed up just once. This could be a read error, since a much larger clone is one nucleotide away. The chain couples TRBV11-1 to TRBJ2-3; 7 bases line up with TRBD1. The germline gives CDR1 SGHAT, CDR2 FQDESV (reference sequence). V lost 5 bases, J lost 1 base, and 6 bases stayed unmatched. The CDR3 extends over 15 amino acids. The CDR3 DNA reads as TGTGCCAGCAGCCCGGGACAGCGCCGCACAGATACGCAGTATTTT. This codes for CASSPGQRRTDTQYF.

This clonotype was detected many times. The chain is built from TRBV5-1 and TRBJ2-2; 9 positions match TRBD1. In germline, CDR1 is SGHRS, CDR2 YFSETQ. J gave up 6 bases and V 1 base, and 10 bases lay outside the gene matches. The CDR3 runs 17 residues. The CDR3 sequence: CASSLTPGTGLSGELFF. DNA of the CDR3: TGCGCCAGCAGCTTGACCCCGGGGACAGGGTTATCCGGGGAGCTGTTTTTT. Supplemented by reference TRBV5-1 and TRBJ2-2, the full variable domain reads KAGVTQTPRYLIKTRGQQVTLSCSPISGHRSVSWYQQTPGQGLQFLFEYFSETQRNKGNFPGRFSGRQFSNSRSEMNVSTLELGDSALYLCASSLTPGTGLSGELFFGEGSRLTVL.

In this sample, this clonotype turned up many times. The rearrangement links TRBV7-2 to TRBJ2-3; 9 positions agree with TRBD1. The V gene end was trimmed by 2 bases and the J gene end by 7 bases; junction bases not matched to a gene: 10. The CDR3 loop spans 16 amino acids. Germline V lookup: CDR1 SGHTA, CDR2 FQGNSA. CDR3 coding DNA: TGTGCCAGCAGCTTACTTGGGACAGGGTCTGCACATACGCAGTATTTT. Translation: CASSLLGTGSAHTQYF.

There are many counts of this clonotype. V gene TRBV30 combines with J gene TRBJ2-2; no reliable D call. V was shortened by 1 base and J by 0 bases, with 15 bases between the two germline ends. This CDR3 is built from 17 residues. Germline V gene sequence: CDR1 GTSNPN, CDR2 SVGIG (reference sequence). The CDR3 region is CAWSAMRSGANTGELFF. In DNA, the CDR3 is TGTGCCTGGAGTGCAATGAGGTCAGGCGCGAACACCGGGGAGCTGTTTTTT. Combining the CDR3 with reference TRBV30 and TRBJ2-2 gives the whole variable domain SQTIHQWPATLVQPVGSPLSLECTVEGTSNPNLYWYRQAAGRGLQLLFYSVGIGQISSEVPQNLSASRPQDRQFILSSKKLLLSDSGFYLCAWSAMRSGANTGELFFGEGSRLTVL.

This clonotype was seen ten or more times. The V gene is TRBV27, the J gene TRBJ1-6; D unclear. The V gene's germline CDR1 is MNHEY and CDR2 SMNVEV (reference sequence). V was clipped by 6 bases and J by 6 bases, with 18 bases between them. The CDR3 runs to 16 residues. The CDR3 loop reads CASSSLGLGPNSPLHF. As DNA, the CDR3 is TGTGCCAGCAGCTCGTTGGGCCTTGGCCCTAATTCACCCCTCCACTTT.

The table lists this clonotype with many counts. The V and J genes are TRBV28 and TRBJ2-5, with TRBD2 matching 12 bases. Unmatched junction bases numbered 9, after V lost 3 bases and J lost 4 bases. Germline V gives CDR1 MDHEN, CDR2 SYDVKM. The CDR3 runs 17 residues. CDR3 region: CASSFTLAGGWVETQYF. The DNA for the CDR3 is TGTGCCAGCAGTTTTACACTAGCGGGAGGCTGGGTAGAGACCCAGTACTTC. The complete variable domain, with remaining parts taken from reference TRBV28 and TRBJ2-5, reads DVKVTQSSRYLVKRTGEKVFLECVQDMDHENMFWYRQDPGLGLRLIYFSYDVKMKEKGDIPEGYSVSREKKERFSLILESASTNQTSMYLCASSFTLAGGWVETQYFGPGTRLLVL.

This clonotype was seen ten or more times. The genes are TRBV5-1 and TRBJ2-1, with 8 bases lining up with TRBD1. CDR1 and CDR2 from the germline V gene are SGHRS and YFSETQ. The CDR3 sequence is 16 residues long. V lost 0 bases to trimming and J lost 4 bases; unmatched junction nucleotides: 6. The CDR3: CASSLVAGGAYNEQFF. CDR3 bases: TGCGCCAGCAGCTTGGTGGCAGGGGGCGCGTACAATGAGCAGTTCTTC.